These T cell receptor beta chains were read from a single sample in a study of cytomegalovirus exposure and HLA in healthy donors. Sequencing was performed with immunoSEQ multiplex PCR; in TCRdb, only in-frame clones are kept and a portion is missing. The top ten hold around 4.7% of the sample, which has fewer than 75,000 clones, roughly 80% seen once. Sequenced: PBMCs. The receptors come from a man in his thirties or forties in good health and CMV-seronegative. Both conserved end residues are part of each CDR3. The D gene is left open where the match is weak. Where a row states a size, it is once, few, many or the class of an expanded clone; other rows omit it.

clone size | J gene | D gene | V gene | CDR3 DNA | CDR3 protein
. | TRBJ1-2 | . | TRBV9 | TGTGCCAGCAGCCCGCGGACAGAGTATGGCTACACCTTC | CASSPRTEYGYTF
. | TRBJ2-7 | TRBD1 | TRBV6-6 | TGTGCCAGCAGGGACCGGGTCCAGGGGGCGGGTGAGCAGTACTTC | CASRDRVQGAGEQYF
. | TRBJ2-7 | . | TRBV7-9 | TGTGCCAGCAGCCCCGCACAGGGCGAGGCTCTCGAGCAGTACTTC | CASSPAQGEALEQYF
. | TRBJ2-3 | TRBD2 | TRBV6-5 | TGTGCCAGCAGTTACTCAGGAGCTAGCGGGGTGGATACGCAGTATTTT | CASSYSGASGVDTQYF
. | TRBJ2-1 | TRBD1 | TRBV6-6 | TGTGCCAGCAGCCTTGCCAGGGGGCAGGGCAATGAGCAGTTCTTC | CASSLARGQGNEQFF
. | TRBJ2-7 | . | TRBV18 | TGTGCCAGCTCACCTATCGAGGGATACGAGCAGTACTTC | CASSPIEGYEQYF
. | TRBJ2-1 | . | TRBV30 | TGTGCCTGGGGGTCCGGGGCCTACAATGAGCAGTTCTTC | CAWGSGAYNEQFF
. | TRBJ2-7 | . | TRBV7-8 | TGTGCCAGCAGCTTAGTAGTGGGAGAGGGCGAGCAGTACTTC | CASSLVVGEGEQYF
few | TRBJ1-1 | . | TRBV5-6 | TGTGCCAGCAGCTACGCCCGGGGGGAAGCTTTCTTT | CASSYARGEAFF
. | TRBJ2-3 | TRBD2 | TRBV7-9 | TGTGCCAGCAGCCCTTGGACTAGCGGGAGGGCCCGCACAGATACGCAGTATTTT | CASSPWTSGRARTDTQYF
few | TRBJ2-7 | TRBD1 | TRBV4-2 | TGTGCCAGCAGCCAAGAGTTTAGGACAGGTTACTACGAGCAGTACTTC | CASSQEFRTGYYEQYF
. | TRBJ2-3 | TRBD1 | TRBV11-3 | TGTGCCAGCAGCTTAGCCGGGACAGGGGCAGATACGCAGTATTTT | CASSLAGTGADTQYF
. | TRBJ2-7 | TRBD1 | TRBV7-9 | TGTGCCAGCAGCTTGGACAGGGGAAAGGACGAGCAGTACTTC | CASSLDRGKDEQYF
. | TRBJ2-2 | . | TRBV4-1 | TGCGCCAGCAGGCCGGGACAGAACACCGGGGAGCTGTTTTTT | CASRPGQNTGELFF